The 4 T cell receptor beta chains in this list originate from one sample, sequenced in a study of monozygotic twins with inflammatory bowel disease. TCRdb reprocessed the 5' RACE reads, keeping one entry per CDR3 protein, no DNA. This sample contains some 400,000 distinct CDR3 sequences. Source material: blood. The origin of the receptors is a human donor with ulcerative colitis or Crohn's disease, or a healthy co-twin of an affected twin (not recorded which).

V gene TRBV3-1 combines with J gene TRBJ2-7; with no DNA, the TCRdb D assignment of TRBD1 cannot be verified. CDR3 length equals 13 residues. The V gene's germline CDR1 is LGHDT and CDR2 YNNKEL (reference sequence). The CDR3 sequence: CASSRGESPEQYF.

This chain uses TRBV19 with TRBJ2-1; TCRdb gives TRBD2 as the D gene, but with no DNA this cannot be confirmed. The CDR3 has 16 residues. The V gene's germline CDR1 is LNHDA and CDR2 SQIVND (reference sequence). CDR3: CASSSPGLAGYNEQFF.

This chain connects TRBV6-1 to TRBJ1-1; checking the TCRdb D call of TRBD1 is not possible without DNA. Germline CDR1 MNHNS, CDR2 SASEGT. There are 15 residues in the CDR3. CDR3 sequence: CASSTQKGGNTEAFF.

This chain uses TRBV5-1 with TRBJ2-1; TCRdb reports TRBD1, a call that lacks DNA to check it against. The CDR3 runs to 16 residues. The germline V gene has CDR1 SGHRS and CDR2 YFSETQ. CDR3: CASSLAGQGAYNEQFF.